A selection of T cell receptor beta chains follows, all from one sample in a study of technical replicates of blood from a few donors. TCRdb's table, derived via immunoSEQ multiplex PCR, lists solely in-frame clones and lacks some. This table holds tens of thousands of clones, 90% to 96% found once. Material for sequencing was T cells isolated from PBMCs. These receptors were collected from a human donor in good health. The conserved cysteine and the conserved F or W are not part of the CDR3 here. A D gene is named only where the DNA matches it firmly.

d_gene,v_gene,CDR3aa
-,TRBV4-2,ASSQERAGNSYNEQF
-,TRBV15,ATSRYPLGGQRGNTIY
TRBD1,TRBV6-1,ASSSTGIDQPQH
TRBD2,TRBV9,ASSRGRVAGELF
TRBD2,TRBV19,ASSIGTRESQETQY
-,TRBV6-6,ASSLDGMGGQPQH
-,TRBV9,ASSALSGEANEQF
TRBD1,TRBV27,APMADRQPEKLF
TRBD2,TRBV11-2,ASSLRLAGGADTGELF
TRBD2,TRBV7-9,ASRRGLADLEQF
TRBD1,TRBV10-3,AISESRGLGQPQH